Listed below are T cell receptor beta chains from one sample, sequenced in a study of CD4 T cells in relation to SARS-CoV-2 and coronaviruses. What these receptors recognize is not known. Clones were read by immunoSEQ multiplex PCR, and TCRdb kept only the in-frame ones, dropping some. The sample records approximately 41,000 clones, around 77% being singletons. Material: memory CD4+ T cells from PBMCs, cultured in vitro. The receptors originated from an adult with COVID-19. CDR3s include the opening cysteine and the closing phenylalanine or tryptophan. A D gene is named only where the DNA matches it firmly. Some rows mark clone size as missing; the rest say once, few, many or name a class of expanded clone.

clone_size d_call j_call v_call cdr3_nt cdr3_aa
. . TRBJ2-7 TRBV6-2/TRBV6-3 TGTGCCAGCAGTTACCGGGGCAGGGGAGTTCGTAACGAGCAGTACTTC CASSYRGRGVRNEQYF
. . TRBJ1-5 TRBV5-6 TGTGCCAGCAGCTTCTATGGCAGATTGAATAGCAATCAGCCCCAGCATTTT CASSFYGRLNSNQPQHF
. . TRBJ2-3 TRBV12-3/TRBV12-4 TGTGCCAGCACCCTGGGGACTTCCGATACGCAGTATTTT CASTLGTSDTQYF
once . TRBJ1-2 TRBV10-3 TGTGCCATCAGTGACAGGGGATTCGGGTATGGCTACACCTTC CAISDRGFGYGYTF
. TRBD2 TRBJ2-1 TRBV25-1 TGTGCCAGCAACAGAGCGGGAGAGGGGAATGAGCAGTTCTTC CASNRAGEGNEQFF
. . TRBJ2-1 TRBV18 TGTGCCAGCTCCCCCATAGTGGATGAGCAGTTCTTC CASSPIVDEQFF
. TRBD2 TRBJ2-7 TRBV11-1 TGTGCCAGCAGCCACAGACTAGCTGGGGAGCAGTACTTC CASSHRLAGEQYF
. TRBD2 TRBJ2-1 TRBV6-6 TGTGCCAGCAGCCCCCTCAGTAGCGGGGACAATGAGCAGTTCTTC CASSPLSSGDNEQFF
. . TRBJ1-3 TRBV2 TGTGCCAGCAGAGAGGGGAAAGGGGGAAACACCATATATTTT CASREGKGGNTIYF
. . TRBJ1-5 TRBV7-9 TGTGCCAGCGAAGCAGGTACGGGAGGGCCCCAGCATTTT CASEAGTGGPQHF
once TRBD1 TRBJ1-1 TRBV6-6 TGTGCCAGCAGTTACAGGACAGGGAACACTGAAGCTTTCTTT CASSYRTGNTEAFF
. TRBD1 TRBJ2-3 TRBV10-3 TGTGCCATCAGCCCAGACAGGGGGCGACCAGATACGCAGTATTTT CAISPDRGRPDTQYF
. TRBD1 TRBJ2-2 TRBV6-6 TGTGCCAGCAGAGGACGGGACAGGGGGCCCGGGGAGCTGTTTTTT CASRGRDRGPGELFF
. . TRBJ2-4 TRBV6-2/TRBV6-3 TGTGCCAGCAGTTACTCCCCAAGCACAAAAAACATTCAGTACTTC CASSYSPSTKNIQYF
. . TRBJ2-6 TRBV5-8 TGTGCCATCCCGTTTCGACTCTCCGGGGCCAACGTCCTGACTTTC CAIPFRLSGANVLTF
. . TRBJ1-5 TRBV25-1 TGTGCCAGCAGTGGCTGGGGGTGGGATCAGCCCCAGCATTTT CASSGWGWDQPQHF
few TRBD1 TRBJ2-5 TRBV7-7 TGTGCTAGCAGCCGAACCTTACGTAGACAGGGCTTGGAGACCCAGTACTTC CASSRTLRRQGLETQYF
. . TRBJ2-2 TRBV11-2 TGTGCCAGCAGCCAAAAAATGGTGGGGGATGGCGGGGAGCTGTTTTTT CASSQKMVGDGGELFF
medium-sized . TRBJ2-7 TRBV3-1/TRBV3-2 TGTGCCAGCAGCCAAGCCGTGGGATACGAGCAGTACTTC CASSQAVGYEQYF
. TRBD2 TRBJ2-5 TRBV27 TGTGCCAGCAGTTCCCGAGCTAGCGGAATCGGGCAAGAGACCCAGTACTTC CASSSRASGIGQETQYF
. . TRBJ2-7 TRBV5-1 TGCGCCAGCAGGCCGACCCAGGGGACCTCCTACGAGCAGTACTTC CASRPTQGTSYEQYF
. TRBD2 TRBJ2-7 TRBV5-1 TGCGCCAGCAGCTTCTTGCCTAGCGGGAACTCCTACGAGCAGTACTTC CASSFLPSGNSYEQYF
few TRBD1 TRBJ1-2 TRBV6-1 TGTGCCAGCAGTGAAGTGCAGGGGGCGCCTTTTGGCTACACCTTC CASSEVQGAPFGYTF
few . TRBJ1-5 TRBV6-6 TGTGCCAGCTGGACGGGCAATCAGCCCCAGCATTTT CASWTGNQPQHF
. . TRBJ1-4 TRBV7-8 TGTGCCAGCAGCTTAGGCCAAAATGAAAAACTGTTTTTT CASSLGQNEKLFF
. . TRBJ1-5 TRBV30 TGTGCCTGGAGTGGACATACCAATCAGCCCCAGCATTTT CAWSGHTNQPQHF
. TRBD2 TRBJ2-2 TRBV5-3 TGTGCCAGAAGCTTTGGCGGGAGGGACACCGGGGAGCTGTTTTTT CARSFGGRDTGELFF
. . TRBJ1-2 TRBV6-1 TGTGCCAGCAGTGAGGGCGGGACGTACTATGGCTACACCTTC CASSEGGTYYGYTF
. . TRBJ2-4 TRBV5-8 TGTGCCAGCAGCCTGCGGGGAGCCAAAAACATTCAGTACTTC CASSLRGAKNIQYF
. . TRBJ1-2 TRBV5-1 TGCGCCAGCAGCACAGGGACGGCCCAAGGCTACACCTTC CASSTGTAQGYTF
. . TRBJ2-5 TRBV4-2 TGTGCCAGCAGCCAAGATTTGTACGGGAGCCAGTACTTC CASSQDLYGSQYF